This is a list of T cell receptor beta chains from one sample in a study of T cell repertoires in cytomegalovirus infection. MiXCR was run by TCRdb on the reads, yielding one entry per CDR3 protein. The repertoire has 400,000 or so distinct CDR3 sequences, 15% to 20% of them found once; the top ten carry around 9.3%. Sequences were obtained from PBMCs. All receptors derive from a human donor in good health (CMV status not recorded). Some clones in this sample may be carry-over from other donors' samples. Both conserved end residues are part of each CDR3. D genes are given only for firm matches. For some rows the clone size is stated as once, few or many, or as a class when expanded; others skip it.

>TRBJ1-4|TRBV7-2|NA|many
TGTGCCAGCAGCCCTGCGGGGGTAGATGAAAAACTGTTTTTT
CASSPAGVDEKLFF
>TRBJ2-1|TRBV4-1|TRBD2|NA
TGCGCCAGCAGCCAAGAACCGGGGGGGCCCTACAATGAGCAGTTCTTC
CASSQEPGGPYNEQFF
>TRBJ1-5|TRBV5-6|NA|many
TGTGCCAGCAGCCTCCGAACCGGGACCGCTAGCAATCAGCCCCAGCATTTT
CASSLRTGTASNQPQHF
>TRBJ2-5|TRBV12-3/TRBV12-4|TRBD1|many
TGTGCCAGCAGTTTAGGGATTGGACAGGGCCCGGTGGAGACCCAGTACTTC
CASSLGIGQGPVETQYF
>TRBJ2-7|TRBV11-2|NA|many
TGTGCCAGCAGCTTAGTCCCGGCTATGGGGGAGCAGTACTTC
CASSLVPAMGEQYF
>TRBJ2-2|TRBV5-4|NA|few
TGTGCCAGCAGCTTGGCTAGCGAGCACACCGGGGAGCTGTTTTTT
CASSLASEHTGELFF
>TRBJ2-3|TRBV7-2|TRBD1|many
TGTGCCAGCAGCCTATCAGCGACAGGGCCGAATACGCAGTATTTT
CASSLSATGPNTQYF
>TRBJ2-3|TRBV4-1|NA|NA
TGCGCCAGCAGCCGGATAGGGGCAGATACGCAGTATTTT
CASSRIGADTQYF
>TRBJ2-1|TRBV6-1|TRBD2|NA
TGTGCCAGCAATCAGCGGGAGCGGCCGGACAATGAGCAGTTCTTC
CASNQRERPDNEQFF
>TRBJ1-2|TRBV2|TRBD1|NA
TGTGCCAGCAGGGGAGGACAGGGAAACAACTATGGCTACACCTTC
CASRGGQGNNYGYTF
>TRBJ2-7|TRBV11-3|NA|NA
TGTGCCAGCAGCTTGGACACGGCCGTGGAGCAGTACTTC
CASSLDTAVEQYF
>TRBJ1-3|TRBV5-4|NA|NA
TGTGCCAGCAGCACCACAACCTCAGGGGCTGCTGGAAACACCATATATTTT
CASSTTTSGAAGNTIYF
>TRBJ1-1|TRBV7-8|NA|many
TGTGCCAGCAGCTGGGGGGGGAGAAGGGTGTCCACTGAAGCTTTCTTT
CASSWGGRRVSTEAFF
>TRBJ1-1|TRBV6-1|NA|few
TGTGCCAGCAGTGAAGTGAGCACTGAAGCTTTCTTT
CASSEVSTEAFF
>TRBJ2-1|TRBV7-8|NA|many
TGTGCCAGCAGCTTAACAACGGGGATCTACAATGAGCAGTTCTTC
CASSLTTGIYNEQFF
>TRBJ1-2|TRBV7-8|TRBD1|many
TGTGCCAGCAGCATCAGACAGGGTCTTGATGGCTACACCTTC
CASSIRQGLDGYTF
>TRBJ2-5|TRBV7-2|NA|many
TGTGCCAGCAGCTCCCCCCGGGGCAAGCAAGAGACCCAGTACTTC
CASSSPRGKQETQYF
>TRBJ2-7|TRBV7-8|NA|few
TGTGCCAGCAGCTTAGGAGGGGGGGAACAGCAGTACTTC
CASSLGGGEQQYF
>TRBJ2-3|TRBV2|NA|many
TGTGCCAGCAGTGAAATGGCTAGCACAGATACGCAGTATTTT
CASSEMASTDTQYF
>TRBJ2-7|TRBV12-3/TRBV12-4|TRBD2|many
TGTGCCAGCAGCAGGACTAGTTTAGCCTACGAGCAGTACTTC
CASSRTSLAYEQYF
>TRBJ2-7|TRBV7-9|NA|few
TGTGCCAGCAGCTCGCTCCCTGGGACGCAAGACGAGCAGTACTTC
CASSSLPGTQDEQYF
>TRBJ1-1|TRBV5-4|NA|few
TGTGCCAGCAGAAGTCGGTCAGGTTTGAACACTGAAGCTTTCTTT
CASRSRSGLNTEAFF
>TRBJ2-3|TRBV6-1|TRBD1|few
TGTGCCAGCAGTGGAGGGGGCGGGAGCACAGATACGCAGTATTTT
CASSGGGGSTDTQYF
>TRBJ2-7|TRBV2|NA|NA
TGTGCCAGCAGTAGGGGCGGGACAGACTACGAGCAGTACTTC
CASSRGGTDYEQYF
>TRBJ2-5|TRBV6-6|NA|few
TGTGCCAGCAGTTACTGGTCGGCCCTGGCCGTACACTGGACCCCTCAAGAGACCCAGTACTTC
CASSYWSALAVHWTPQETQYF
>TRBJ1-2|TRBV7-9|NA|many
TGTGCCAGCAGCCAATTACAGGGTAGTGATGGCTACACCTTC
CASSQLQGSDGYTF
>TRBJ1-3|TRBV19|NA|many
TGTGCCAGTAGTATTGCCGGAAACACCATATATTTT
CASSIAGNTIYF
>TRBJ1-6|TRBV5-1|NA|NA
TGCGCCAGCAGCTTGGATGCGGGAACCCTCCACTTT
CASSLDAGTLHF
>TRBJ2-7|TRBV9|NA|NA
TGTGCCAGCAGCGTAGCTAGCCTCTCGGGCGAGCAGTACTTC
CASSVASLSGEQYF
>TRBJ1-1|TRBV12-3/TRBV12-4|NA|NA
TGTGCCAGCAGTTTATATGAGGGCGTCACTGAAGCTTTCTTT
CASSLYEGVTEAFF
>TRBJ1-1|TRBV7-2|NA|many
TGTGCCAGCAGCCCCCCAGGGTTTGGCACTGAAGCTTTCTTT
CASSPPGFGTEAFF
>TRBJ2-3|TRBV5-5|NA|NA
TGTGCCAGCAGCTTCCCGGGACTTAATACGCAGTATTTT
CASSFPGLNTQYF
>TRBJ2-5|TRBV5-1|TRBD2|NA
TGCGCCAGCAGCTTAGCAGGACTAGTTGAAAGAGAGACCCAGTACTTC
CASSLAGLVERETQYF
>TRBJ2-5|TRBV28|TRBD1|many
TGTGCCAGCAGTTTCCCCCGGACAGGTGGTCCAGAGACCCAGTACTTC
CASSFPRTGGPETQYF
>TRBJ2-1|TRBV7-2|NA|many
TGTGCCAGCAGCTTAGGGCAACAGGGATTATACAATGAGCAGTTCTTC
CASSLGQQGLYNEQFF
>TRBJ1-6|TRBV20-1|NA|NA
TGCAGTGCTTCAGAAGGCCCGTCCCTCCACTTT
CSASEGPSLHF
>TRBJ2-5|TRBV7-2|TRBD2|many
TGTGCCAGCAGCCTAGGACTAGCGGGGGGTAAAGAGACCCAGTACTTC
CASSLGLAGGKETQYF
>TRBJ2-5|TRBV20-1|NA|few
TGCAGTGCTAGGGATACCGAAGGGCCAGGAGAGACCCAGTACTTC
CSARDTEGPGETQYF
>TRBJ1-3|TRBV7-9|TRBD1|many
TGTGCCAGCAGCCCAAGGGACAGACGAAACACCATATATTTT
CASSPRDRRNTIYF
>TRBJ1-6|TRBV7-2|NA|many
TGTGCCAGCAGCTTAGAGGCCGGGTATAATTCACCCCTCCACTTT
CASSLEAGYNSPLHF
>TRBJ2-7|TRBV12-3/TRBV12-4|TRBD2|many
TGTGCCAGCAGTCCGAGACTAGCGGGGGCCCACGCCGAGCAGTACTTC
CASSPRLAGAHAEQYF
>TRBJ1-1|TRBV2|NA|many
TGTGCCAGCAGTGCTAGTTTGGACCCTGGGACTGAAGCTTTCTTT
CASSASLDPGTEAFF
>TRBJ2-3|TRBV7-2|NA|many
TGTGCCAGCAGCTTAGGCGGTCACACAGATACGCAGTATTTT
CASSLGGHTDTQYF
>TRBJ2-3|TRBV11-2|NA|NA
TGTGCCAGCAGCTCTCGGAGTACTCGCACAGATACGCAGTATTTT
CASSSRSTRTDTQYF
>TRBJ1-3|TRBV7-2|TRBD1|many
TGTGCCAGCAGCCCCAGACAGGGGGGCTCTGGAAACACCATATATTTT
CASSPRQGGSGNTIYF
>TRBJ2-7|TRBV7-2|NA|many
TGTGCCAGCAGCTTAGCGGGAGGTTGGTACGAGCAGTACTTC
CASSLAGGWYEQYF
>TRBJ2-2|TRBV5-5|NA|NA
TGTGCCAGCAGCTTTATGGCCACCGGGGAGCTGTTTTTT
CASSFMATGELFF
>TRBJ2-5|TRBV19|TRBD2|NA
TGTGCCAGTAGTACTAGCGGGAGTCGCGAGACCCAGTACTTC
CASSTSGSRETQYF
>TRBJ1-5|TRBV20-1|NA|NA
TGCAGTGCTAGAGATCAGGCCCAAAATCAGCCCCAGCATTTT
CSARDQAQNQPQHF
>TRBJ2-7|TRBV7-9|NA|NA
TGTGCCAGCAGTCCACACCGACAGCCTGGCGGAACCTACGAGCAGTACTTC
CASSPHRQPGGTYEQYF
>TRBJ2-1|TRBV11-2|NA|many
TGTGCCAGCAGCTTAGTGACTTCCAATGAGCAGTTCTTC
CASSLVTSNEQFF
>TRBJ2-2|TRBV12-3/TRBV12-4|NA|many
TGTGCCAGCAGTCCGTATGTCTTGCGGTCCGCGAACACCGGGGAGCTGTTTTTT
CASSPYVLRSANTGELFF
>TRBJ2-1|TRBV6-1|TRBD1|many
TGTGCCAGCAGCACGACAGGGAAGGGTAGGAATGAGCAGTTCTTC
CASSTTGKGRNEQFF
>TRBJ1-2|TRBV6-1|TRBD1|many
TGTGCCAGCAGTGAAGCGGGGGACAGGGTTCATGGCTACACCTTC
CASSEAGDRVHGYTF
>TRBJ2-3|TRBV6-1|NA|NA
TGTGCCAGCAGTGGCGGGACTAGCACAGATACGCAGTATTTT
CASSGGTSTDTQYF